This T cell receptor (beta chain) emerged from a study of control samples from healthy donors and cancer patients (dated by TCRdb to 2020 to 2021). About this clone itself: Its antigen is unknown. Per-nucleotide qualities are absent, and no much larger clonotype sits a single base away.

The method was the immunoSEQ multiplex PCR assay. TCRdb provides this immuneACCESS table in a form limited to in-frame rearrangements. Some clones are lacking; in checked studies, under half of them reflect an unresolved V gene, and why the rest are absent is not known. A total of roughly 170,000 clones appear in this sample, approximately 91% of them only once. About 2.1% of the sample is in the top ten clones. Trimming costs V 0 bases and J 10 bases, and their ends lie 7 bases apart. CDR3 length: 12 amino acids, cysteine to phenylalanine. Just the 36-base CDR3 DNA is kept, in frame starting at base 1. Via the germline V gene, CDR1 is MGHRA and CDR2 YSYEKL.

The chain employs TRBV4-1 and TRBJ2-1, with the D gene call left open. The origin of this receptor is a woman in her 40s in good health. The material sequenced was blood. The CDR3 region: CASSQDTAEQFF. The nucleotide sequence reads as follows: TGCGCCAGCAGCCAAGATACGGCGGAGCAGTTCTTC.